This T cell receptor beta chain was sequenced in a study of cytomegalovirus exposure and HLA in healthy donors. Overall study results and limits: TCR beta chains numbering 164 were designated cytomegalovirus-associated.

The V gene lost 5 bases and the J gene lost 0 bases, with 12 bases spanning the gap. CDR1 SGHTA and CDR2 FQGNSA come from the germline V gene. CDR3 length: 15 residues. While the first cohort had around 700 subjects, the donors belonged to the separate validation cohort of 100 to 150 subjects. As to this clone: Its antigen is unidentified.

Libraries were prepared by immunoSEQ multiplex PCR; TCRdb keeps only in-frame clonotypes and omits some of them. The repertoire holds 100,000 to 150,000 clones, with 80% to 90% as singletons. The rearrangement uses TRBV7-2 and TRBJ2-3; D uncertain. The source of this sequence is a young woman in good health and CMV-seronegative. Sequencing was done on a sample of PBMCs. The CDR3 region is CASSMVTPSTDTQYF. CDR3 bases: TGTGCCAGCAGCATGGTAACACCAAGCACAGATACGCAGTATTTT.